One and the same sample provided the 8 T cell receptor beta chains below, sequenced in a study of human T cells and chemical hapten exposure. As for time point: pre-sensitization, week 0. Treatment noted: therapeutic diphenylcyclopropenone sensitization with weekly scalp DPC. From the RACE reads, TCRdb called clonotypes with MiXCR, one entry per CDR3 protein. The sample consists of tens of thousands of distinct CDR3 sequences, 5.5% to 7.5% of them appearing once. Sequenced material: whole blood, taken in connection with sensitization to the hapten diphenylcyclopropenone (DPC). All receptors derive from a woman in her 30s with alopecia areata. Some clones in this sample may be carry-over from other donors' samples.

The sample holds many counts of this clonotype. The gene calls are TRBV12-3 or TRBV12-4 and TRBJ2-7; 8 nucleotides match TRBD1. CDR3 length: 16 residues. The ends lost 7 bases at V and 0 bases at J; junction bases unmatched: 11. Here the CDR3 reads CASTTTDRASSYEQYF. CDR3 nucleotides: TGTGCCAGCACCACTACGGACAGGGCCAGCTCCTACGAGCAGTACTTC.

J is TRBJ2-3 and V is TRBV11-2; TRBD2 agrees at 10 bases. This CDR3 has 15 amino acids. The germline V gene encodes CDR1 SGHAT and CDR2 FQNNGV. With V trimmed by 1 base and J by 5 bases, 3 bases remained unmatched. DNA for the CDR3: TGTGCCAGCAGCTTAGGTTCTAGCGGGGGAGATACGCAGTATTTT. Translating gives CASSLGSSGGDTQYF.

This clonotype was counted many times. The CDR3: CSALTGTEAFF. Here the CDR3 DNA reads TGCAGCGCCCTGACAGGGACTGAAGCTTTCTTT. The chain has TRBV29-1 and TRBJ1-1; 7 bases line up with TRBD1. CDR1 SQVTM and CDR2 ANQGSEA come from the germline V gene. The V segment lost 7 bases and the J segment 5 bases; nucleotides outside the gene matches: 4. CDR3 length: 11 residues.

The sample holds many counts of this clonotype. This rearrangement joins TRBV12-3 or TRBV12-4 to TRBJ2-1; 8 positions agree with TRBD2. The J segment lost 7 bases and the V segment lost 8 bases, leaving 13 bases of the junction unmatched. This CDR3 contains 15 residues. The CDR3, as DNA: TGTGCCAGCGGAGGTGGGCTAGCGGGTAGAAATGAGCAGTTCTTC. It specifies CASGGGLAGRNEQFF.

This clonotype was recorded at least ten times. The chain carries TRBV15 and TRBJ2-4, with 7 bases aligning to TRBD1. The germline V gene encodes CDR1 LNHNV and CDR2 YYDKDF (reference sequence). V lost 0 bases and J lost 0; bases outside the gene matches: 14. This CDR3 contains 20 residues. The CDR3 DNA is TGTGCCACCAGCAGAGATCACCTTATACCGGGACAGCTAGCCAAAAACATTCAGTACTTC. As protein: CATSRDHLIPGQLAKNIQYF.

There are many counts of this clonotype. This chain joins TRBV7-2 and TRBJ2-3, with D unclear. V shed 5 bases and J shed 6 bases, with 12 bases lying between them. Germline V gene sequence: CDR1 SGHTA, CDR2 FQGNSA. The CDR3 loop spans 13 amino acids. CDR3 region: CASSLVSSDTQYF. The CDR3 nucleotides read TGTGCCAGCAGCCTAGTGTCCTCGGATACGCAGTATTTT.

As concerns this clonotype: Being one base from a much bigger clone, this may be a read error. This chain joins TRBV5-6 and TRBJ2-3, with 8 bases that match TRBD1. CDR3 length: 16 residues. Germline lookup yields CDR1 SGHDT and CDR2 YYEEEE. This chain's CDR3 is CASSSRTGKRTDAQYF. The CDR3 DNA reads as TGTGCCAGCAGCTCCAGGACAGGGAAGCGTACAGATGCGCAGTATTTT.

This clonotype has a count of ten or more. The chain combines TRBV5-1 with TRBJ2-3, with a possible D match to TRBD1 (6 bases). Germline assignment: CDR1 SGHRS and CDR2 YFSETQ. V shed 7 bases and J shed 2 bases, with 11 bases lying between them. CDR3 length: 13 residues. The CDR3 loop is CASGSGVTDTQYF. The CDR3 DNA reads TGCGCCAGCGGTTCAGGGGTCACAGATACGCAGTATTTT.